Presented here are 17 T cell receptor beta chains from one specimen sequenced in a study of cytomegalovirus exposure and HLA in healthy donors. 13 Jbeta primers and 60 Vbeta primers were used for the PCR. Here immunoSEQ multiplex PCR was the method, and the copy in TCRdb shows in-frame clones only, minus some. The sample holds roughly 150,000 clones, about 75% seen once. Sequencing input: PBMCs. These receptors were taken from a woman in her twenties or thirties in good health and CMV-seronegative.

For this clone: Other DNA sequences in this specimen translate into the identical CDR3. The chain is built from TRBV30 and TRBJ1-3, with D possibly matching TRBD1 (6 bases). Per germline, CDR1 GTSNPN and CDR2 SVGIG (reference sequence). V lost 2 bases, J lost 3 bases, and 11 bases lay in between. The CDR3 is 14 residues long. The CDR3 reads CAWSTSGDGNTIYF. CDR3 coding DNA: TGTGCCTGGAGTACTTCAGGGGATGGAAACACCATATATTTT.

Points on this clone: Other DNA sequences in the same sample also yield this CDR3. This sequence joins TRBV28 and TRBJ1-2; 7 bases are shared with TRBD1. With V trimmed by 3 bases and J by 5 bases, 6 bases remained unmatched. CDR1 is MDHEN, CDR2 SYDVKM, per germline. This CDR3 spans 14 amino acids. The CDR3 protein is CASSLAGGIYGYTF. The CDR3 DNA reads TGTGCCAGCAGTTTGGCAGGGGGAATTTATGGCTACACCTTC.

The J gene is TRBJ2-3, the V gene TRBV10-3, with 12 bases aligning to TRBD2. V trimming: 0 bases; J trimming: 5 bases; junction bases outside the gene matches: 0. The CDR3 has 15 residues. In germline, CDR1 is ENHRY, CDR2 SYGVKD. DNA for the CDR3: TGTGCCATCAGTGAGTCGACTAGCGGGAGAGATACGCAGTATTTT. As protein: CAISESTSGRDTQYF.

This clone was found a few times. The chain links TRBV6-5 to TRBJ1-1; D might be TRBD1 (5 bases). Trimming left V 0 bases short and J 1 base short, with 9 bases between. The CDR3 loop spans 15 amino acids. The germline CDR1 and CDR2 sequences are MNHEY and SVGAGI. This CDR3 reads CASSYSVTGNTEAFF. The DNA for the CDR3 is TGTGCCAGCAGTTACTCGGTCACAGGGAACACTGAAGCTTTCTTT.

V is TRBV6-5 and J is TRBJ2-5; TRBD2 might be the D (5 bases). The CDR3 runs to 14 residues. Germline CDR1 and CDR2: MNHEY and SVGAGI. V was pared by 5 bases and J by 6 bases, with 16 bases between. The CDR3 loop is CASSSAGIPKTQYF. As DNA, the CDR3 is TGTGCCAGCAGTAGCGCCGGGATTCCCAAGACCCAGTACTTC.

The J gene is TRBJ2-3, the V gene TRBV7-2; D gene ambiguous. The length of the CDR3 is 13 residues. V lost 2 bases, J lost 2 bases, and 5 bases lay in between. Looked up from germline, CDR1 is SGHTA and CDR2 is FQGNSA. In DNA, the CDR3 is TGTGCCAGCAGCTTAATGGCCACAGATACGCAGTATTTT. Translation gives CASSLMATDTQYF.

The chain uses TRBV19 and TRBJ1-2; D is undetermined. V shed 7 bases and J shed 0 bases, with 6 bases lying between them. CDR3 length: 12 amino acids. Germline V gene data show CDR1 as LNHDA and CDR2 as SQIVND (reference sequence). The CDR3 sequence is CASTQTNYGYTF. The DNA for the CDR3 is TGTGCCAGTACACAGACTAACTATGGCTACACCTTC.

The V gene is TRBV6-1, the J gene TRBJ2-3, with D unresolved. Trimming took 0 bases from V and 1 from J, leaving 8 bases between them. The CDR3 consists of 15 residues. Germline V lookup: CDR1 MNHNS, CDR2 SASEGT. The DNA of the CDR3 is TGTGCCAGCAGTGAAGCCCCTTGGCGCACAGATACGCAGTATTTT. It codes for CASSEAPWRTDTQYF.

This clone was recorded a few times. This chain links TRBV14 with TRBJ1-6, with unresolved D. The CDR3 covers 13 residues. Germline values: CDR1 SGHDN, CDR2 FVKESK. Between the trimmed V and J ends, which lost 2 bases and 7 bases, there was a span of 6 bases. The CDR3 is CASSQLQNSPLHF. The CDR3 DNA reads TGTGCCAGCAGCCAACTACAGAATTCACCCCTCCACTTT. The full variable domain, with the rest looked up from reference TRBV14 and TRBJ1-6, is EAGVTQFPSHSVIEKGQTVTLRCDPISGHDNLYWYRRVMGKEIKFLLHFVKESKQDESGMPNNRFLAERTGGTYSTLKVQPAELEDSGVYFCASSQLQNSPLHFGNGTRLTVT.

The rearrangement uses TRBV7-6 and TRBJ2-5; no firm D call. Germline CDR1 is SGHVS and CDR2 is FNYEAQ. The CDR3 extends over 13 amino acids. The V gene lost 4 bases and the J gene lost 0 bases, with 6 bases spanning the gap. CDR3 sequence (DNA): TGTGCCAGCAGCTCCATGTACCAAGAGACCCAGTACTTC. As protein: CASSSMYQETQYF. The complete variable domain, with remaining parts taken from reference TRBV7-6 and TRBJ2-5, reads GAGVSQSPRYKVTKRGQDVALRCDPISGHVSLYWYRQALGQGPEFLTYFNYEAQQDKSGLPNDRFSAERPEGSISTLTIQRTEQRDSAMYRCASSSMYQETQYFGPGTRLLVL.

The CDR3 here is CAWDSLAGASDTQYF. CDR3 nucleotides: TGTGCCTGGGACTCACTAGCGGGAGCTTCAGATACGCAGTATTTT. The gene calls are TRBV30 and TRBJ2-3, with 11 bases lining up with TRBD2. CDR1 is GTSNPN, CDR2 SVGIG, per germline (reference sequence). J was trimmed by 4 bases and V by 5 bases; bases with no gene match: 8. This CDR3 spans 15 amino acids.

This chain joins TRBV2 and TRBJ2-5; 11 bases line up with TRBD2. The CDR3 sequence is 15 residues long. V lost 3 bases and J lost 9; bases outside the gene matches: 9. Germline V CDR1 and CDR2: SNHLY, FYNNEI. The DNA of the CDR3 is TGTGCCAGCAGTGAGCCTAGCGGGGGGCGGGTGGCCCAGTACTTC. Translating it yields CASSEPSGGRVAQYF.

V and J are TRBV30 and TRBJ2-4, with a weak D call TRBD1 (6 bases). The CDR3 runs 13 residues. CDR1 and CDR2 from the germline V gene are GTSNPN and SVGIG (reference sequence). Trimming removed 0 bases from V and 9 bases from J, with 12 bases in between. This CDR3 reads CAWSVLGRGIQYF. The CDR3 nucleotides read TGTGCCTGGAGTGTACTAGGCAGGGGCATTCAGTACTTC.

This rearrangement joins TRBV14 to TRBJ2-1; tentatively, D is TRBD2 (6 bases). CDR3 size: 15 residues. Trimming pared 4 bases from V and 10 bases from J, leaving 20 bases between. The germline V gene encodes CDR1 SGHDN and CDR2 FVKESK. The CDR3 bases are TGTGCCAGCAGCCCTGAGGCTAGCGTAAAGAACGAGCAGTTCTTC. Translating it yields CASSPEASVKNEQFF. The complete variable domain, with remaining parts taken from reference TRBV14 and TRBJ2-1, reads EAGVTQFPSHSVIEKGQTVTLRCDPISGHDNLYWYRRVMGKEIKFLLHFVKESKQDESGMPNNRFLAERTGGTYSTLKVQPAELEDSGVYFCASSPEASVKNEQFFGPGTRLTVL.

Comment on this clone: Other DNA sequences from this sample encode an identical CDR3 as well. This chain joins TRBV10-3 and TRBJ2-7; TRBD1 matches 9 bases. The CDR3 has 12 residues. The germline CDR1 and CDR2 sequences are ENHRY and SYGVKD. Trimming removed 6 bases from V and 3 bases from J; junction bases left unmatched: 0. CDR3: CAIRDRGYEQYF. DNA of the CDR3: TGTGCCATCAGGGACAGGGGCTACGAGCAGTACTTC.

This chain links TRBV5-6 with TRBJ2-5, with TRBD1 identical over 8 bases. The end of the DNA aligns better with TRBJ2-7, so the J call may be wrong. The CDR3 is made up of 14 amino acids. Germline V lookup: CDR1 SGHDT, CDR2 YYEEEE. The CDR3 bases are TGTGCCAGCAGCCGGACAGGGTCCTCCTACGAGCAGTACTTC. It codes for CASSRTGSSYEQYF.

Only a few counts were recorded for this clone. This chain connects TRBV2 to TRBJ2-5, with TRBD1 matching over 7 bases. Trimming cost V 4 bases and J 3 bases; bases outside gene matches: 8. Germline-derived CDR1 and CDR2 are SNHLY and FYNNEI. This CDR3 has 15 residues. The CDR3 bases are TGTGCCAGCAGTGCGATTACAGGGGCGGAAGAGACCCAGTACTTC. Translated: CASSAITGAEETQYF. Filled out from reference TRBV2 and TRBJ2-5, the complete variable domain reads EPEVTQTPSHQVTQMGQEVILRCVPISNHLYFYWYRQILGQKVEFLVSFYNNEISEKSEIFDDQFSVERPDGSNFTLKIRSTKLEDSAMYFCASSAITGAEETQYFGPGTRLLVL.